These T cell receptor beta chains were read from a single sample in a study of identical twins. TCRdb re-analysed the 5' RACE reads in MiXCR, keeping a single row per CDR3 protein. The sample yields roughly 750,000 distinct CDR3 sequences, 21% seen once. These sequences were also reported in another study, on T cells expressing NK-cell markers.

The sequencing sample was made of PBMCs. Receptor source: a woman aged 18-29 years in good health. The CDR3 runs from the conserved cysteine through the conserved F or W. Each record gives: D gene, V gene, J gene, clone size, CDR3 protein, CDR3 DNA. D genes are given only for firm matches. Clone size is given for some rows only: seen once, a few or many times, or a class if the clone is expanded.

TRBD1	TRBV20-1	TRBJ2-7	many	CSARPTGTGTYEQYF	TGCAGTGCTAGACCTACCGGGACAGGAACCTACGAGCAGTACTTC
-	TRBV4-3	TRBJ2-3	-	CASSQDFFSPDTQYF	TGCGCCAGCAGCCAAGATTTCTTTTCCCCAGATACGCAGTATTTT
-	TRBV20-1	TRBJ2-3	many	CSAREAGTDTQYF	TGCAGTGCTAGAGAGGCGGGCACAGATACGCAGTATTTT
-	TRBV7-6	TRBJ2-7	-	CASGEGYDEQYF	TGTGCCAGCGGCGAGGGTTACGACGAGCAGTACTTC
TRBD2	TRBV29-1	TRBJ2-3	-	CSVRLAGVSTDTQYF	TGCAGCGTCCGACTAGCGGGAGTTAGCACAGATACGCAGTATTTT
-	TRBV12-3/TRBV12-4	TRBJ2-1	-	CASRPGLPNEQFF	TGTGCCAGCAGACCCGGACTGCCCAATGAGCAGTTCTTC
TRBD1	TRBV7-3	TRBJ1-1	-	CASSRTGISEAFF	TGTGCCAGCAGCCGGACAGGGATTTCTGAAGCTTTCTTT
-	TRBV13	TRBJ2-7	-	CASARLTPYEQYF	TGTGCCAGCGCAAGGTTGACCCCCTACGAGCAGTACTTC
-	TRBV7-9	TRBJ2-1	-	CASSDSQGAYNEQFF	TGTGCCAGCAGCGACTCACAAGGGGCATACAATGAGCAGTTCTTC
-	TRBV7-2	TRBJ2-3	-	CASSWIRDSQDTQYF	TGTGCCAGCAGCTGGATCCGGGACTCCCAAGATACGCAGTATTTT
-	TRBV12-3/TRBV12-4	TRBJ1-1	many	CASSLLGGTEAFF	TGTGCCAGCAGTTTATTGGGGGGCACTGAAGCTTTCTTT
-	TRBV12-3/TRBV12-4	TRBJ1-2	many	CASSLKGHYGYTF	TGTGCCAGCAGTTTAAAGGGACACTATGGCTACACCTTC
TRBD1	TRBV6-1	TRBJ1-1	few	CASRQGGAGTEAFF	TGTGCCAGCAGGCAAGGGGGCGCCGGCACTGAAGCTTTCTTT
-	TRBV27	TRBJ2-1	-	CASSLSLVLYEQFF	TGTGCCAGCAGTTTATCCCTAGTATTGTATGAGCAGTTCTTC
TRBD2	TRBV20-1	TRBJ2-5	few	CSASGLAGGPSGRETQYF	TGCAGTGCTTCGGGACTAGCGGGAGGGCCATCAGGGCGGGAGACCCAGTACTTC
TRBD2	TRBV20-1	TRBJ2-1	-	CSASSGDSGGREQFF	TGCAGTGCTAGCAGCGGGGATAGCGGGGGACGGGAGCAGTTCTTC
TRBD2	TRBV7-6	TRBJ2-7	few	CASSFYGGRESYEQYF	TGTGCCAGCAGCTTCTACGGCGGGAGGGAATCCTACGAGCAGTACTTC
TRBD2	TRBV6-2/TRBV6-3	TRBJ2-5	-	CASSYGLLAGEGETQYF	TGTGCCAGCAGTTACGGTCTCCTAGCGGGGGAAGGAGAGACCCAGTACTTC
-	TRBV4-3	TRBJ1-4	-	CASSQEGTGNEKLFF	TGCGCCAGCAGCCAAGAGGGAACAGGGAATGAAAAACTGTTTTTT
-	TRBV20-1	TRBJ1-6	-	CSAREGQSNSPLHF	TGCAGTGCTAGAGAAGGTCAATCCAATTCACCCCTCCACTTT
TRBD1	TRBV12-3/TRBV12-4	TRBJ1-5	few	CASSLDRVRDQPQHF	TGTGCCAGCAGCCTCGACAGGGTCAGAGACCAGCCCCAGCATTTT
TRBD1	TRBV20-1	TRBJ2-5	few	CSAGDRRQETQYF	TGCAGTGCCGGGGACAGGAGACAAGAGACCCAGTACTTC